A single sample is the source of the 17 T cell receptor beta chains below, sequenced in a study of blood T cell repertoires in COVID-19. Clones were read by immunoSEQ multiplex PCR, and TCRdb kept only the in-frame ones, dropping some. The repertoire holds 430,000 or so clones, with 70% to 90% as singletons. Sequencing used peripheral blood. These receptors were collected from a man aged 18 to 30 with COVID-19, enrolled during active disease.

CDR3 protein: CASSPRRGSSGANVLTF. The DNA for the CDR3 is TGTGCCAGCAGCCCGAGGCGCGGGAGCTCTGGGGCCAACGTCCTGACTTTC. V gene TRBV7-3 combines with J gene TRBJ2-6, with 7 nucleotides matching TRBD2. V was pared by 5 bases and J by 0 bases, with 7 bases of the junction left unmatched. The germline CDR1 and CDR2 sequences are SGHTA and FQGTGA. The CDR3 has 17 amino acids.

This rearrangement joins TRBV10-3 to TRBJ1-4; D gene ambiguous. The CDR3 spans 11 residues. V was trimmed by 9 bases and J by 8 bases, leaving 10 bases between them. CDR1 and CDR2 from the germline V gene are ENHRY and SYGVKD. The CDR3 region is CAIGEWEKLFF. CDR3 nucleotide sequence: TGTGCCATTGGAGAGTGGGAAAAACTGTTTTTT.

The chain employs TRBV19 and TRBJ1-1; 7 bases are shared with TRBD1. Germline trimming cut 7 bases from V and 5 bases from J; bases unmatched to any gene: 10. CDR1 is LNHDA, CDR2 SQIVND, per germline (reference sequence). This CDR3 contains 14 residues. CDR3 nucleotide sequence: TGTGCCAGTACCGGATTGACAGGGTGGACTGAAGCTTTCTTT. Its protein product is CASTGLTGWTEAFF. Full variable domain (remainder filled in from reference TRBV19 and TRBJ1-1): DGGITQSPKYLFRKEGQNVTLSCEQNLNHDAMYWYRQDPGQGLRLIYYSQIVNDFQKGDIAEGYSVSREKKESFPLTVTSAQKNPTAFYLCASTGLTGWTEAFFGQGTRLTVV.

This clone appeared a single time. V is TRBV5-8 and J is TRBJ2-7; D perhaps matches TRBD2 (6 bases). This CDR3 spans 17 amino acids. The V gene lost 1 base and the J gene lost 2 bases, with 19 bases spanning the gap. In germline, CDR1 is SGHTS, CDR2 YDEGEE. The CDR3 here is CASSLFSGGGKPYEQYF. For the CDR3, the DNA is TGTGCCAGCAGCTTGTTTTCTGGTGGGGGGAAGCCCTACGAGCAGTACTTC.

The chain joins TRBV15 to TRBJ2-1; the D gene is possibly TRBD2 (6 bases). Germline V lookup: CDR1 LNHNV, CDR2 YYDKDF (reference sequence). V dropped 0 bases and J dropped 4 bases, with 7 bases sitting between them. CDR3 length equals 14 residues. The CDR3: CATSREEGYNEQFF. The CDR3 region has the DNA TGTGCCACCAGCAGAGAGGAGGGGTACAATGAGCAGTTCTTC.

The chain uses TRBV5-1 and TRBJ2-1, with D unclear. The CDR3 is made up of 14 amino acids. Trimming removed 0 bases from V and 10 bases from J, with 14 bases in between. Germline assignment: CDR1 SGHRS and CDR2 YFSETQ. The CDR3 DNA is TGCGCCAGCAGCTTGGCGTATCCGTCGGAGGAGCAGTTCTTC. This codes for CASSLAYPSEEQFF.

The CDR3 coding sequence is TGTGCCAGCAGCCCTTTCGGTCTAGCGGGAGAGCACGGGGAGCTGTTTTTT. This translates into CASSPFGLAGEHGELFF. The chain has TRBV3-1 (or the pseudogene TRBV3-2) and TRBJ2-2; 10 bases agree with TRBD2. Germline V gene lookup returns CDR1 LGHDT and CDR2 YNNKEL (reference sequence). This CDR3 is built from 17 residues. V was clipped by 4 bases and J by 7 bases; unmatched bases: 12.

The CDR3 nucleotides read TGTGCCAGAGGACTGACTTTCAATGAGCAGTTCTTC. It is translated as CARGLTFNEQFF. This chain connects TRBV2 to TRBJ2-1; a possible D gene is TRBD2 (5 bases). V lost 9 bases, J lost 6 bases, and 12 bases lay in between. This CDR3 spans 12 amino acids. CDR1 is SNHLY, CDR2 FYNNEI, per germline.

The V gene is TRBV7-8, the J gene TRBJ2-1; 7 bases line up with TRBD1. CDR1 is SGHVS and CDR2 is FQNEAQ in the germline V gene. The trim removed 5 bases at V and 6 bases at J, leaving 7 bases unmatched. This CDR3 comprises 14 residues. As DNA, the CDR3 is TGTGCCAGCAGCCCTAGAGAGGGGGCCAATGAGCAGTTCTTC. Translating it yields CASSPREGANEQFF.

The chain has TRBV27 and TRBJ1-1; D may be TRBD1 (5 bases). Germline CDR1 is MNHEY and CDR2 is SMNVEV (reference sequence). With 1 base removed from V and 0 bases from J, the gap between germline ends came to 9 bases. This CDR3 has 15 residues. The CDR3 loop reads CASSLLSGVNTEAFF. CDR3 nucleotide sequence: TGTGCCAGCAGTTTATTATCGGGGGTGAACACTGAAGCTTTCTTT.

This clone has a single count. This chain uses TRBV23-1 with TRBJ2-5; D not resolved. TRBV23-1 is flagged as an ORF with uncertain function. The CDR3 runs 17 residues. V was pared by 4 bases and J by 5 bases, with 23 bases between. CDR3 amino acids: CASSRPNYGLASETQYF. Written as DNA, the CDR3 is TGCGCCAGCAGTCGTCCCAATTATGGCTTAGCTTCTGAGACCCAGTACTTC.

This chain joins TRBV11-2 and TRBJ2-2; 7 positions agree with TRBD1. The germline CDR1 and CDR2 sequences are SGHAT and FQNNGV. This CDR3 is built from 14 residues. The J segment lost 6 bases and the V segment lost 6 bases, leaving 7 bases of the junction unmatched. In nucleotides, the CDR3 is TGTGCCAGCAGACTCACCCAGGGGGCCGGGGAGCTGTTTTTT. As protein: CASRLTQGAGELFF.

The V call is TRBV11-2, the J call TRBJ2-1, with 7 bases identical to TRBD2. V shed 3 bases, J shed 15 bases, and the junction held 14 bases outside the gene matches. The CDR3 extends over 14 amino acids. Germline V gene sequence: CDR1 SGHAT, CDR2 FQNNGV. The CDR3 DNA follows: TGTGCCAGCAGCTTCTATTCTAGCGGAGGGGTCTGGTTCTTC. This gives the protein CASSFYSSGGVWFF.

The table lists this clone with a few counts. The rearrangement uses TRBV20-1 and TRBJ1-5; the D gene is possibly TRBD1 (6 bases). Germline-derived CDR1 and CDR2 are DFQATT and SNEGSKA (reference sequence). The length of the CDR3 is 14 residues. V lost 3 bases to trimming and J lost 6 bases, with 15 bases between them. In DNA, the CDR3 is TGCAGTGCTAGTCTTGGCGGGGGCGCTCAGCCCCAGCATTTT. It yields the protein CSASLGGGAQPQHF.

The chain has TRBV30 and TRBJ1-4; no clear D gene. The CDR3 is 13 residues long. V lost 5 bases, J lost 0 bases, and 7 bases lay in between. Per germline, CDR1 GTSNPN and CDR2 SVGIG (reference sequence). CDR3 in DNA: TGTGCCTGGGAACACGCAACTAATGAAAAACTGTTTTTT. Amino acid sequence: CAWEHATNEKLFF.

The V and J genes are TRBV5-4 and TRBJ2-7, with D possibly TRBD1 on 7 matching bases. With 3 bases removed from V and 5 bases from J, the gap between germline ends came to 18 bases. The CDR3 runs 15 residues. The germline gives CDR1 SGHNT, CDR2 YYREEE (reference sequence). This CDR3 is CASSSQTGRFNEQYF. As DNA, the CDR3 is TGTGCCAGCAGCTCCCAGACAGGGAGGTTTAACGAGCAGTACTTC.

This chain joins TRBV11-2 and TRBJ2-2; 12 bases align to TRBD2. The V gene end was trimmed by 1 base and the J gene end by 4 bases; junction bases not matched to a gene: 10. CDR3 length: 19 amino acids. In germline, CDR1 is SGHAT, CDR2 FQNNGV. The CDR3 here is CASSLGAGGLAGRTGELFF. The CDR3 DNA follows: TGTGCCAGCAGCTTAGGGGCGGGGGGACTAGCGGGCCGCACCGGGGAGCTGTTTTTT.